This TCR beta chain was sequenced for a study of shared clonotypes between healthy human individuals. Study outcomes and limitations: Clonotype sharing among donors was expected to depend on sequencing depth.

A note on this clone: Its cognate antigen is unknown.

Germline-derived CDR1 and CDR2 are SGHVS and FQNEAQ. The CDR3 runs 12 residues. With 2 bases removed from V and 12 bases from J, the gap between germline ends came to 11 bases. Clones were read by immunoSEQ multiplex PCR, and TCRdb kept only the in-frame ones, dropping some. Of more than 1.2 million clones listed, 98% are singletons. V is TRBV7-8 and J is TRBJ2-1; D unresolved. Source material: naive CD4+ T cells sorted from blood. Subset denoted: CD45RA+ positively selected. The sequence came from a man under 40 in good health. The CDR3, as DNA: TGTGCCAGCAGCTTAAGGTTGAAGGCGCAGTTCTTC. This gives the protein CASSLRLKAQFF.